This T cell receptor beta chain was profiled in a study of blood T cells in healthy people across ages. At the level of the study: Template switching caught about one barcoded beta molecule for each two T cells.

A sample-barcoded 5' primer and a J-beta primer mix were used in a second PCR of roughly 6 to 12 cycles. In TCRdb, the 5' RACE reads were re-called with MiXCR into one record per CDR3 protein. The sample records around 1,500,000 distinct CDR3 sequences, about 28% being singletons. This clonotype was found many times. From germline, CDR1 is SEHNR and CDR2 FQNEAQ (reference sequence). The V segment lost 6 bases and the J segment 1 base; nucleotides outside the gene matches: 8. This CDR3 contains 16 residues. The chain recombines TRBV7-9 with TRBJ2-3; 9 bases agree with TRBD2. The sequenced material came from blood. This TCR was sampled from a woman aged 25 to 39 in good health. In DNA form, the CDR3 reads TGTGCCAGCAGACCGACAGGGACTAGCCGCACAGATACGCAGTATTTT. This translates into CASRPTGTSRTDTQYF.